This entry describes one T cell receptor beta chain. The sample originates from a study of spatial heterogeneity in lung cancer. Germline CDR1 reads DFQATT; CDR2 reads SNEGSKA (reference sequence). The V and J ends lost 2 bases and 8 bases, in that order; junction bases with no gene match: 12. CDR3 length: 15 amino acids. Regarding time point: sample taken at primary tumor resection. No cells were sorted before sequencing. The whole RNA sequenced was extracted from tumor, nontumor lung or frozen PBMC. The donors were fewer than 80 patients with non-small cell lung cancer that was early-stage and untreated. All TCR cDNA molecules were individually tagged with a unique molecular identifier. Using its own MiXCR run on the 5' RACE reads, TCRdb lists one record per CDR3 protein. The top ten clones hold roughly 41% of a sample with tens of thousands of distinct CDR3 sequences, less than 15% of them seen once.

The receptor's source is a male donor with early-stage non-small cell lung cancer. The rearrangement links TRBV20-1 to TRBJ2-1, with TRBD2 identical over 7 bases. The sample here was PBMCs, taken at surgery. The CDR3 nucleotides are TGCAGTGCTAGAAAGGGGATAGGCGGGAGTGATGAGCAGTTCTTC. Translating gives CSARKGIGGSDEQFF.